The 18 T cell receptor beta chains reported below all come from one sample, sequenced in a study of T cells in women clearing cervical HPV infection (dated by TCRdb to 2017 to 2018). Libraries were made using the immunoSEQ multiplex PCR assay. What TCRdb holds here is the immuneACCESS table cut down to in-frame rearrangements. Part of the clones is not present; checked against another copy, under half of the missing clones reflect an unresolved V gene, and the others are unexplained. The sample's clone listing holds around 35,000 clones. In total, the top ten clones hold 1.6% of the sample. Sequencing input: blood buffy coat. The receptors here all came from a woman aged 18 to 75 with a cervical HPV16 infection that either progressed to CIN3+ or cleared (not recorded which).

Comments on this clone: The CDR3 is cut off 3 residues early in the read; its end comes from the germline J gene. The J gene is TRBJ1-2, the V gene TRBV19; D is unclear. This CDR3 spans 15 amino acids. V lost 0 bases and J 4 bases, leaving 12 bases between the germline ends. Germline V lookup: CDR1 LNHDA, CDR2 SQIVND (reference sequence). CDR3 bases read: TGTGCCAGTAGTATAGATCGAGGGAGCGGCTATGGC. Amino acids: CASSIDRGSGYG. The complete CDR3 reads CASSIDRGSGYGYTF.

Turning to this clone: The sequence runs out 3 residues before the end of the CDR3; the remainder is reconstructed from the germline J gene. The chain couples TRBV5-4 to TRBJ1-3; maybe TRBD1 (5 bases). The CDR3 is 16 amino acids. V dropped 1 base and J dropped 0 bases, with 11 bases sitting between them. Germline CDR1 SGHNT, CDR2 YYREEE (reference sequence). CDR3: CASSLKSGSSGNTIYF. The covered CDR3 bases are TGTGCCAGCAGCTTGAAGTCAGGGAGCTCTGGAAACACC.

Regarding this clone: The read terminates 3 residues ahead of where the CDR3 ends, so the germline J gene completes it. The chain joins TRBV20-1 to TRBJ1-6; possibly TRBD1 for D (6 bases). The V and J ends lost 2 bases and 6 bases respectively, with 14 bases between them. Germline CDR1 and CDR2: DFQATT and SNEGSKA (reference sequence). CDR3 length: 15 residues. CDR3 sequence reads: CSARTTGHSNSPLHF. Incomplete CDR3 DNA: TGCAGTGCTAGAACTACGGGACATTCTAATTCACCC.

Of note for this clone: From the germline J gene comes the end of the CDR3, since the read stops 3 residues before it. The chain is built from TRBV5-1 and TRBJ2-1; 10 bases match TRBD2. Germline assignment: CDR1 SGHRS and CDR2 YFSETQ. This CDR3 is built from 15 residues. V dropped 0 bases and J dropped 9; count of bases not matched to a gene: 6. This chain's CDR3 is CASSLEAGGPGEQFF. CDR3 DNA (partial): TGCGCCAGCAGCTTGGAAGCGGGGGGGCCCGGTGAG.

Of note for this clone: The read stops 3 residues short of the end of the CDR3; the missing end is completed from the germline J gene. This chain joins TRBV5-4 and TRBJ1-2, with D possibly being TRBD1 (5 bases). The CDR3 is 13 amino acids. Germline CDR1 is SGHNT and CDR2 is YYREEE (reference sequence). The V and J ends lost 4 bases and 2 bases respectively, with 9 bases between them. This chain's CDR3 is CASSRDSNYGYTF. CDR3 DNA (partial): TGTGCCAGCAGCCGGGACTCCAACTATGGC. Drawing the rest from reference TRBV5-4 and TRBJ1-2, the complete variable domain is ETGVTQSPTHLIKTRGQQVTLRCSSQSGHNTVSWYQQALGQGPQFIFQYYREEENGRGNFPPRFSGLQFPNYSSELNVNALELDDSALYLCASSRDSNYGYTFGSGTRLTVV.

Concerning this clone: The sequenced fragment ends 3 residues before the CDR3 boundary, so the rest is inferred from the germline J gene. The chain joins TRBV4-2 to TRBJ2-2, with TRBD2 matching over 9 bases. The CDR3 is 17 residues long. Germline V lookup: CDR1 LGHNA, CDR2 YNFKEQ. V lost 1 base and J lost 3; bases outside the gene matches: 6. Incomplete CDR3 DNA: TGTGCCAGCAGCCAAGTTAGCGGGAGTAGTGACACCGGGGAG. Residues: CASSQVSGSSDTGE. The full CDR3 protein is CASSQVSGSSDTGELFF.

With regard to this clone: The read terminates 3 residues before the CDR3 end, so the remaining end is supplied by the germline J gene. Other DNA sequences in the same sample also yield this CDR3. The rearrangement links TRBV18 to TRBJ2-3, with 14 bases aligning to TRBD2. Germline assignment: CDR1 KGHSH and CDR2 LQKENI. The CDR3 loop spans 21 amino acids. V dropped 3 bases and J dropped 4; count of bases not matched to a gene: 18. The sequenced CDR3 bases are TGTGCCAGCTCACCCGCCGGTTTCGGACAGGGACTAGCGGGGGTTCCAGATACG. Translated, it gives CASSPAGFGQGLAGVPDT. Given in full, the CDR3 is CASSPAGFGQGLAGVPDTQYF.

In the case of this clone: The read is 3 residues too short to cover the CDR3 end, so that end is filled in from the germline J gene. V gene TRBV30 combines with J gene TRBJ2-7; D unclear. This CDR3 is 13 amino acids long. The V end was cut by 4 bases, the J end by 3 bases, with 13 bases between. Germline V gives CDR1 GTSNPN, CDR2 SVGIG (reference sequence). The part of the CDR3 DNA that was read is TGTGCCTGGACCCGCGGCTTGATCTACGAG. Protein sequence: CAWTRGLIYE. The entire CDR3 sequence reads CAWTRGLIYEQYF.

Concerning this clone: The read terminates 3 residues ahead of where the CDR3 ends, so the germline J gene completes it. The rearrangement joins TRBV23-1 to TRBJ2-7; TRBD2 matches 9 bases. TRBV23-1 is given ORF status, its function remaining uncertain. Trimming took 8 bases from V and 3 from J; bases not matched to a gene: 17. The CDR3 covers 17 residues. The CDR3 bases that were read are TGCGCCAGCCGAAATATAGCGGGAGTATGTGCTCTCTACGAG. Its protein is CASRNIAGVCALYE. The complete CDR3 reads CASRNIAGVCALYEQYF.

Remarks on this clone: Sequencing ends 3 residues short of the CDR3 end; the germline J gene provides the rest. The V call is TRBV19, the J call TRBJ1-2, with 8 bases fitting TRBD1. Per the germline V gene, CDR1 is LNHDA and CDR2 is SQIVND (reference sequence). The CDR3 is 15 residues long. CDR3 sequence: CASIKQGGLYNDYTF. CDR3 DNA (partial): TGTGCCAGTATTAAACAGGGGGGCCTTTACAATGAC. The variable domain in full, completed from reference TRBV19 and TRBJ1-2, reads DGGITQSPKYLFRKEGQNVTLSCEQNLNHDAMYWYRQDPGQGLRLIYYSQIVNDFQKGDIAEGYSVSREKKESFPLTVTSAQKNPTAFYLCASIKQGGLYNDYTFGSGTRLTVV.

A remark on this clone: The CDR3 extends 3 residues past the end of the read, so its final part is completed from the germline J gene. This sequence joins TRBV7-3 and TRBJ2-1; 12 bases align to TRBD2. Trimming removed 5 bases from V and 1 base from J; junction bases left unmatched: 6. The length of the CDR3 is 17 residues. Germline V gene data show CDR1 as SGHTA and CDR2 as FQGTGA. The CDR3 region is CASSKRGLAGSYNEQFF. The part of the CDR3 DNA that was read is TGTGCCAGCAGCAAAAGGGGACTAGCGGGTTCCTACAATGAG.

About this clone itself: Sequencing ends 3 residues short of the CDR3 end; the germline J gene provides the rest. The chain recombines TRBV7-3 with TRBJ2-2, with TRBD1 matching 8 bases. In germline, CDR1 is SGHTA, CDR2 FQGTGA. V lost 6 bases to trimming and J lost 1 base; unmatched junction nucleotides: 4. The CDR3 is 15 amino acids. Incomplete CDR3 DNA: TGTGCCAGCAGGGAGGGACAGGTGAACACCGGGGAG. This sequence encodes CASREGQVNTGE. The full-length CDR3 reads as CASREGQVNTGELFF. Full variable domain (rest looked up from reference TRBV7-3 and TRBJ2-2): GAGVSQTPSNKVTEKGKYVELRCDPISGHTALYWYRQSLGQGPEFLIYFQGTGAADDSGLPNDRFFAVRPEGSVSTLKIQRTERGDSAVYLCASREGQVNTGELFFGEGSRLTVL.

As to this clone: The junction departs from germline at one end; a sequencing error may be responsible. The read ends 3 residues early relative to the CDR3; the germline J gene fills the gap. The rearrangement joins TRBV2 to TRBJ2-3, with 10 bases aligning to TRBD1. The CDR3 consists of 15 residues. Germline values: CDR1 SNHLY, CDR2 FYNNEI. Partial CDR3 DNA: TGTGCCAGCAGTGAAGGGACAGGGGGTTCAGAGACG. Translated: CASSEGTGGSET. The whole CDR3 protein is CASSEGTGGSETQYF.

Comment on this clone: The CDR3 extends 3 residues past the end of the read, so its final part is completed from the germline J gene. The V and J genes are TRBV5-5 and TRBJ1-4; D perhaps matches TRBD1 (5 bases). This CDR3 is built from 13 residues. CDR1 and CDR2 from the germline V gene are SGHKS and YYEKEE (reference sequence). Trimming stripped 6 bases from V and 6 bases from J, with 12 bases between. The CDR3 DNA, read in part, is TGTGCCAGCACCTTCGGACATGATGAAAAA. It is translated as CASTFGHDEK. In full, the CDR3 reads CASTFGHDEKLFF.

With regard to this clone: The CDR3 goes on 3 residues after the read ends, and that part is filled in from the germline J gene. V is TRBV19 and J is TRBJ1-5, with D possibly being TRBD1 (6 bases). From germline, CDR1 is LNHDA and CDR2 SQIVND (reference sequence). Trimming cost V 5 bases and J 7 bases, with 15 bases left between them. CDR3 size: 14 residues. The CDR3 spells CASSSGQRGQPQHF. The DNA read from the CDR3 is TGTGCCAGTAGTTCCGGACAGCGGGGCCAGCCC.

Incomplete CDR3 DNA: TGTGCCAGCAGCTTAGCCGGGGGGAACTATGGC. The encoded protein is CASSLAGGNYG. The entire CDR3 protein reads CASSLAGGNYGYTF. The J gene is TRBJ1-2, the V gene TRBV7-9, with D possibly being TRBD1 (5 bases). The observed sequence ends 3 residues before the CDR3 terminus, with the missing tail filled in from the germline J gene. The V and J ends lost 0 bases and 2 bases respectively, with 7 bases between them. CDR3 size: 14 residues. Germline values: CDR1 SEHNR, CDR2 FQNEAQ (reference sequence).

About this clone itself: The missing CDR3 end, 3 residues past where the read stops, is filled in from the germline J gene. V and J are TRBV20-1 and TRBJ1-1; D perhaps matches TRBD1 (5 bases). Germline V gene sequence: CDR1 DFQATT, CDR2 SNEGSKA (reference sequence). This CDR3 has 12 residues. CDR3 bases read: TGCAGTGCTAGGAGGGCCGGGGGGTGG. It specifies CSARRAGGW. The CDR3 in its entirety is CSARRAGGWAFF.

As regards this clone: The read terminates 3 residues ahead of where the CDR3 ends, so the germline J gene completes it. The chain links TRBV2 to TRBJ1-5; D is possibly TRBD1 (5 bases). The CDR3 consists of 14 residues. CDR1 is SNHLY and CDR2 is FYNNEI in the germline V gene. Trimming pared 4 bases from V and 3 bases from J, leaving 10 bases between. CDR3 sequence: CASSGRGVNQPQHF. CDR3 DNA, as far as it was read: TGTGCCAGCAGTGGGCGGGGGGTCAATCAGCCC.